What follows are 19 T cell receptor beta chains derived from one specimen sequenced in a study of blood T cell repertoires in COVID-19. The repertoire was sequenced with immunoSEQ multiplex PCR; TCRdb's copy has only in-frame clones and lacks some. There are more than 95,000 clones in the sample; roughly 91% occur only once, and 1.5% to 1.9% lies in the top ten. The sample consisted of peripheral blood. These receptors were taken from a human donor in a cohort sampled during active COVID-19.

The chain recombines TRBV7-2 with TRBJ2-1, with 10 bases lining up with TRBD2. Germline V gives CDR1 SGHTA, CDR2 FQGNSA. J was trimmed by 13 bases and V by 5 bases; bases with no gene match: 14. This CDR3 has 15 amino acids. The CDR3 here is CASSPFLLAGSGQFF. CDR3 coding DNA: TGTGCCAGCAGCCCATTCCTACTAGCGGGGTCCGGTCAGTTCTTC.

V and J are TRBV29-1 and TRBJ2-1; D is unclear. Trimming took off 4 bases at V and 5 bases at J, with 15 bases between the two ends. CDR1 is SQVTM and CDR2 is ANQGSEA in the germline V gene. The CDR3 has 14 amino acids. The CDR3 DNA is TGCAGCGTTGTAGGTGGGCCGGATCACAATGAGCAGTTCTTC. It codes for CSVVGGPDHNEQFF.

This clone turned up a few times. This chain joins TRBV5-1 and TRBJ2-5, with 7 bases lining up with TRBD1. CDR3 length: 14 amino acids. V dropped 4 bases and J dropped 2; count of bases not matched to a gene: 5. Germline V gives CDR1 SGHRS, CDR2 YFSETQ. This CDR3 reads CASSRDSAQETQYF. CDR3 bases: TGCGCCAGCAGCAGGGACAGTGCGCAAGAGACCCAGTACTTC.

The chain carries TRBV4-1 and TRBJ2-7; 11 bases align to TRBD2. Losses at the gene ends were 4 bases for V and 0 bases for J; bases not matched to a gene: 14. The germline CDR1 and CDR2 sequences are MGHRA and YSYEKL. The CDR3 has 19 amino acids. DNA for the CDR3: TGCGCCAGCAGCCCGCGGGCTAGCGGGGGGTCCCCGAGCTCCTACGAGCAGTACTTC. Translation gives CASSPRASGGSPSSYEQYF.

CDR3 nucleotides: TGTGCCAGCAGCGTCCTTACAGATACGCAGTATTTT. Translation: CASSVLTDTQYF. This chain links TRBV2 with TRBJ2-3, with D unclear. CDR1 and CDR2 from the germline V gene are SNHLY and FYNNEI. This CDR3 is built from 12 residues. Trimming took 6 bases from V and 3 from J, leaving 7 bases between them.

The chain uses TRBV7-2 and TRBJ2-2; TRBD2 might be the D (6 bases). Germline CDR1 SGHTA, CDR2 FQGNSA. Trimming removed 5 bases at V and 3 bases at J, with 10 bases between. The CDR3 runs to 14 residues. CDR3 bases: TGTGCCAGCAGCCTCATAGCGGACACCGGGGAGCTGTTTTTT. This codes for CASSLIADTGELFF.

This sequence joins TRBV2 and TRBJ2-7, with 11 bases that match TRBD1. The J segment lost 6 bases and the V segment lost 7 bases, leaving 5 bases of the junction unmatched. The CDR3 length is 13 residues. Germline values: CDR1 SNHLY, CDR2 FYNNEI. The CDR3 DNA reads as TGTGCCAGCACCTGGGACAGGGGGGCCGAGCAGTACTTC. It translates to CASTWDRGAEQYF.

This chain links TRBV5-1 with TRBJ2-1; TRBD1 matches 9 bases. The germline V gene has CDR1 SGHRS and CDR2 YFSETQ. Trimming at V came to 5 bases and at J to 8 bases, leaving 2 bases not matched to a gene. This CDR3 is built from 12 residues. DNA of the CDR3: TGCGCCAGCAGTGGACAGGGGTATGAGCAGTTCTTC. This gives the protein CASSGQGYEQFF. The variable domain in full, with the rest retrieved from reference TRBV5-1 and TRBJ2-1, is KAGVTQTPRYLIKTRGQQVTLSCSPISGHRSVSWYQQTPGQGLQFLFEYFSETQRNKGNFPGRFSGRQFSNSRSEMNVSTLELGDSALYLCASSGQGYEQFFGPGTRLTVL.

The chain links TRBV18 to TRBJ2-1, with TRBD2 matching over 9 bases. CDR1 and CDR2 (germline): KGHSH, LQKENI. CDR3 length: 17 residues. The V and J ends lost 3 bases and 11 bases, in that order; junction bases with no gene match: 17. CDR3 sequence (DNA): TGTGCCAGCTCACCTTCATCTCTAGCGGGGAACACAATGAAGCAGTTCTTC. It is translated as CASSPSSLAGNTMKQFF. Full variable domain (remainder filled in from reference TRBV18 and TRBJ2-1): NAGVMQNPRHLVRRRGQEARLRCSPMKGHSHVYWYRQLPEEGLKFMVYLQKENIIDESGMPKERFSAEFPKEGPSILRIQQVVRGDSAAYFCASSPSSLAGNTMKQFFGPGTRLTVL.

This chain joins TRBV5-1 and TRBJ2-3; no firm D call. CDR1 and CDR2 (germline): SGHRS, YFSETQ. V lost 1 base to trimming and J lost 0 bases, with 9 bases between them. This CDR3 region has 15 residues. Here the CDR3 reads CASSLMSSSTDTQYF. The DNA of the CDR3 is TGCGCCAGCAGCTTGATGAGTTCTAGCACAGATACGCAGTATTTT.

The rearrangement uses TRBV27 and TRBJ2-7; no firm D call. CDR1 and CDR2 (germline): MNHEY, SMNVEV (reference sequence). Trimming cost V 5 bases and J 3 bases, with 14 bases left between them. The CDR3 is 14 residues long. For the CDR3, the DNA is TGTGCCAGCAGTCCGCTGAGCCGCGGCTACGAGCAGTACTTC. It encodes CASSPLSRGYEQYF.

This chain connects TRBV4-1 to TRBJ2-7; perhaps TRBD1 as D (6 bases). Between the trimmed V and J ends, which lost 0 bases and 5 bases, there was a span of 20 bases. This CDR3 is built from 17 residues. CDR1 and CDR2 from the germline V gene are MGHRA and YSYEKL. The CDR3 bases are TGCGCCAGCAGCCAAGACCCGACTCTGGGGACAACAGACGAGCAGTACTTC. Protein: CASSQDPTLGTTDEQYF.

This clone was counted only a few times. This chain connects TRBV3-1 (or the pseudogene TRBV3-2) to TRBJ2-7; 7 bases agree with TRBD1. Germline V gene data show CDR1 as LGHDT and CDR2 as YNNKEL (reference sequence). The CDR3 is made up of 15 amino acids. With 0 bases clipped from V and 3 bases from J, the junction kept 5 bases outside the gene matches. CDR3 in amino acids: CASSQERQGLYEQYF. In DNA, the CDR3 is TGTGCCAGCAGCCAAGAAAGACAGGGCCTCTACGAGCAGTACTTC.

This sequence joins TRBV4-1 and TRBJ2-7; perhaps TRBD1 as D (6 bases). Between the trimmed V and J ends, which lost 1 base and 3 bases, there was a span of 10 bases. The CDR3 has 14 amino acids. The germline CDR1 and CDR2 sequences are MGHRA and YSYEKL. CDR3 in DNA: TGCGCCAGCAGCCAAGTAGGACAGAACTACGAGCAGTACTTC. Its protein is CASSQVGQNYEQYF.

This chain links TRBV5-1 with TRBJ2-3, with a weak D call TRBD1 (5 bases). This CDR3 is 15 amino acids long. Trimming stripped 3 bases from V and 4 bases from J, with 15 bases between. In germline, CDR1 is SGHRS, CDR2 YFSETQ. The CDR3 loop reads CASSSQSGASDTQYF. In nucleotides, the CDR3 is TGCGCCAGCAGCTCCCAATCTGGGGCGTCAGATACGCAGTATTTT.

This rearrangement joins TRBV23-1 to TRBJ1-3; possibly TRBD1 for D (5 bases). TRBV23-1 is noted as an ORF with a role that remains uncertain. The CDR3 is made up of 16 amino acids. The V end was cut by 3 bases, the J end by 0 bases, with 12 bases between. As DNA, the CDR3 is TGCGCCAGCAGTCAGATTCAGGGATGCTCTGGAAACACCATATATTTT. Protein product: CASSQIQGCSGNTIYF.

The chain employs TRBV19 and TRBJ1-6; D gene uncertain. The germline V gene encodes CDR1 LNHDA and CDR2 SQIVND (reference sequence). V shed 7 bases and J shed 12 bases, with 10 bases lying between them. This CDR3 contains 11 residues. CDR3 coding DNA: TGTGCCAGTAACAACGGAGGACCCCTCCACTTT. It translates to CASNNGGPLHF.

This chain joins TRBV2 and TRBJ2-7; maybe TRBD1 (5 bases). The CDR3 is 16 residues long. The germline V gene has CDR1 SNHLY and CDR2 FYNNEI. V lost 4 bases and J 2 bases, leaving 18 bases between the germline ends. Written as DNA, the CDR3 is TGTGCCAGCAGTGGGGTAGTGGCAGGGCCGACCTACGAGCAGTACTTC. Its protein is CASSGVVAGPTYEQYF.

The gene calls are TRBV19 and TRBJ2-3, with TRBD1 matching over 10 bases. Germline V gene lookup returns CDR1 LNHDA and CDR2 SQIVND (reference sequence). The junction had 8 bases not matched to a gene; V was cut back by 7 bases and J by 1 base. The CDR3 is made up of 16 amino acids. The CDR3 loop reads CASKGTGAIRTDTQYF. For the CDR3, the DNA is TGTGCCAGTAAAGGGACAGGGGCGATCCGCACAGATACGCAGTATTTT.